The rows below give T cell receptor beta chains drawn from one sample of a study of blood T cell repertoires in COVID-19. Produced via immunoSEQ multiplex PCR; TCRdb's table is partial and in-frame only. The sample has 55,000 to 80,000 clones; around 78% are singletons. The material sequenced was peripheral blood. These receptors were collected from a woman older than 75 with acute or convalescent COVID-19. Each CDR3 is given without its conserved first and last residue. Fields, in order: V gene, J gene, CDR3 protein.

TRBV11-1	TRBJ1-2	ASSLGQNYGYT
TRBV6-5	TRBJ1-2	ASSKDSGSYGYT
TRBV7-3	TRBJ2-1	ASSSSENEQF
TRBV5-4	TRBJ2-2	ASSRPGQGAAGELF
TRBV18	TRBJ1-3	ASSPQSLAGNTIY
TRBV5-1	TRBJ2-3	ASSAPQGRGTDTQY
TRBV3-1/TRBV3-2	TRBJ2-5	ASSRRTSGDRETQY
TRBV18	TRBJ1-6	ASSTGGKNSPLH
TRBV27	TRBJ2-3	ASSLGRIAGFDTQY
TRBV5-1	TRBJ1-1	ASSLDRQSTEAF
TRBV11-3	TRBJ2-7	ASSFGLAGGREQY
TRBV5-1	TRBJ1-5	ASSLAGGADQPQH
TRBV27	TRBJ1-1	ASSITGGGRTEAF
TRBV30	TRBJ1-1	AWSAQGVRNTEAF
TRBV27	TRBJ2-5	ASSLSNRGGTQY
TRBV7-9	TRBJ1-2	ASSSGGNSRARGYT
TRBV7-9	TRBJ1-4	ASSLASGTTNEKLF
TRBV3-1/TRBV3-2	TRBJ2-3	ASSSLAGGFSTDTQY
TRBV11-1	TRBJ2-4	ASSRQRSINIQY
TRBV5-4	TRBJ2-2	ASSLYAGTNTGELF
TRBV7-3	TRBJ1-6	ASSLDRGSHSPLH
TRBV20-1	TRBJ1-5	SASRDSSNQPQH
TRBV10-3	TRBJ1-5	AISASHGGEPQH
TRBV21-1	TRBJ1-6	ASSHWAGGQESPLH
TRBV9	TRBJ2-1	ASSGGLQVYNEQF
TRBV14	TRBJ2-1	ASSQDRLRHYNEQF
TRBV6-6	TRBJ2-7	ASSLTQGYEQY